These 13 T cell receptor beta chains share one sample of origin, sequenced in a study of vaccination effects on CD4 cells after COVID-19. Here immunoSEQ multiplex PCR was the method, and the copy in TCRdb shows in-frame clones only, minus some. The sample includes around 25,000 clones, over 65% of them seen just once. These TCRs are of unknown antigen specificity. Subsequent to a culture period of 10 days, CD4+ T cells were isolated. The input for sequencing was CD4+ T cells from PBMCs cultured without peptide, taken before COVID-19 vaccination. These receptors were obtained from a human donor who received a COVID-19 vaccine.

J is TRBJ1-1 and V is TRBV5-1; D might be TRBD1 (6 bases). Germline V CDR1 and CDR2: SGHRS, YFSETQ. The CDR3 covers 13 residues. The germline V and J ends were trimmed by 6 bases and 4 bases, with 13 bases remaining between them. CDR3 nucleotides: TGCGCCAGCATGGGGGGGGCGCGCACTGAAGCTTTCTTT. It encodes CASMGGARTEAFF.

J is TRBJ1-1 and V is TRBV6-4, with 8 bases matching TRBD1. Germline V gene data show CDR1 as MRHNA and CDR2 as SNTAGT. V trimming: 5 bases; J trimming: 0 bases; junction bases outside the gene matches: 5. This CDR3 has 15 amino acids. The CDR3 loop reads CASSKDRAMNTEAFF. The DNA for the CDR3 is TGTGCCAGCAGTAAGGACAGGGCTATGAACACTGAAGCTTTCTTT.

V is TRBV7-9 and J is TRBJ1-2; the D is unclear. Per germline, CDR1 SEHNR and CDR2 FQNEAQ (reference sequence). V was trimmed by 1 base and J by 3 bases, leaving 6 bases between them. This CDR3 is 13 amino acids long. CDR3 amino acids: CASSLGSDYGYTF. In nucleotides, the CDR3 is TGTGCCAGCAGCTTAGGGAGCGACTATGGCTACACCTTC.

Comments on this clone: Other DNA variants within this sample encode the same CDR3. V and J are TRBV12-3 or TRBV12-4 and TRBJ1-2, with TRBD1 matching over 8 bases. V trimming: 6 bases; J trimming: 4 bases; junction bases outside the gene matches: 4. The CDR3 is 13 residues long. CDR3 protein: CASSLGQGYGYTF. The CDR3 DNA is TGTGCCAGCAGCCTTGGACAGGGCTATGGCTACACCTTC.

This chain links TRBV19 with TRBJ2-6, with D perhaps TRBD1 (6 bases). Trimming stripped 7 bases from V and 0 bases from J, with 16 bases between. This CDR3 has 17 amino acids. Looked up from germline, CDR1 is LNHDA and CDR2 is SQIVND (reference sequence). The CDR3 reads CASKTDRSISGANVLTF. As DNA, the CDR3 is TGTGCCAGTAAGACCGACAGGTCTATCTCTGGGGCCAACGTCCTGACTTTC.

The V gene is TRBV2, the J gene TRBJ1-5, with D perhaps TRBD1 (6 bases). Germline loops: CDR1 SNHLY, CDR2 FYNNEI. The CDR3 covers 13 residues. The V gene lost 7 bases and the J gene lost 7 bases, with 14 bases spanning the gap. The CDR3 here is CASTTGQWQPQHF. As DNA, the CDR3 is TGTGCCAGCACTACAGGGCAATGGCAGCCCCAGCATTTT.

The CDR3 nucleotides read TGTGCCAGCAGCTTAATCGGGACTAGCGAGGTCGAGCAGTACTTC. Translation: CASSLIGTSEVEQYF. The genes are TRBV11-2 and TRBJ2-7, with 10 nucleotides matching TRBD2. The CDR3 runs to 15 residues. V lost 2 bases and J lost 6; bases outside the gene matches: 7. Germline V gene data show CDR1 as SGHAT and CDR2 as FQNNGV.

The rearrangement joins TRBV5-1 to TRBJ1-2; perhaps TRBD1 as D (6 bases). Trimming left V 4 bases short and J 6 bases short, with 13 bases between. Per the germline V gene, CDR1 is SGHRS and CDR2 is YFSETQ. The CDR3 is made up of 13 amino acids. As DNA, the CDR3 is TGCGCCAGCAGCCCACAGGGTTTCGATGGCTACACCTTC. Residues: CASSPQGFDGYTF.

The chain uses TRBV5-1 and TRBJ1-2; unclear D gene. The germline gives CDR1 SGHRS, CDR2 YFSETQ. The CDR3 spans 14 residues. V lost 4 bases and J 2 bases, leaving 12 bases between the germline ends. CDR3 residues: CASSVTSFNYGYTF. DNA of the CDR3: TGCGCCAGCAGCGTAACGTCCTTCAACTATGGCTACACCTTC.

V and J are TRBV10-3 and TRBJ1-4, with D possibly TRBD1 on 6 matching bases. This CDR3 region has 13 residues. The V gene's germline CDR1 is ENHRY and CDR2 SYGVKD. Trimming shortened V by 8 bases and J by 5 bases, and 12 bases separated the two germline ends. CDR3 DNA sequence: TGTGCCATCGGGTCAGGGGAGAATGAAAAACTGTTTTTT. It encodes CAIGSGENEKLFF.

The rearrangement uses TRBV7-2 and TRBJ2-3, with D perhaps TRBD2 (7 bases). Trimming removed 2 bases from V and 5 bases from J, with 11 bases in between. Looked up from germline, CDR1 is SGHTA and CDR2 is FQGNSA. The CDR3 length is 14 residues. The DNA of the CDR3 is TGTGCCAGCAGCTTAAACGGGGGGCTAGATACGCAGTATTTT. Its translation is CASSLNGGLDTQYF.

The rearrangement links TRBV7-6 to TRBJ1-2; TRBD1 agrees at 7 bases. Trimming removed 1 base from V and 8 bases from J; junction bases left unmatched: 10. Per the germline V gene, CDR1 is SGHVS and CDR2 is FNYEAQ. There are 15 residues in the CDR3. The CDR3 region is CASSLEVGQIYGYTF. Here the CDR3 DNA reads TGTGCCAGCAGCTTAGAGGTGGGACAGATCTACGGCTACACCTTC. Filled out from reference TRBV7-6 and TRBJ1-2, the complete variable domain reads GAGVSQSPRYKVTKRGQDVALRCDPISGHVSLYWYRQALGQGPEFLTYFNYEAQQDKSGLPNDRFSAERPEGSISTLTIQRTEQRDSAMYRCASSLEVGQIYGYTFGSGTRLTVV.

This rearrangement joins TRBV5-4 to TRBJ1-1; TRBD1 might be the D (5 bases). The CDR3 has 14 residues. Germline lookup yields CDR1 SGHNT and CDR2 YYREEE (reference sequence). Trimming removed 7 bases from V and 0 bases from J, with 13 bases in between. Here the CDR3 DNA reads TGTGCCAGCTCCGACGGGGGTTTGAACACTGAAGCTTTCTTT. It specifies CASSDGGLNTEAFF.